This T cell receptor beta chain was identified in a study of blood T cell repertoires in COVID-19. At the level of the study: Collection of acute and convalescent COVID-19 samples took place in the United States, Italy and Spain. Nucleic acid was either cDNA or gDNA, and it came from T cells, B-cell-depleted T cells, or PBMCs.

Original processing notes: Researchers report that nucleated cell counts were estimated from reference gene primer amplification. Method: immunoSEQ multiplex PCR; TCRdb's copy keeps in-frame clones and lacks some. That table is the source of V, J and clone size, and D and trimming were worked out from the DNA. This sample has 140,000 or so clones, with roughly nine tenths found just once. The CDR3 is 18 residues long. The germline CDR1 and CDR2 sequences are MGHRA and YSYEKL. The ends were cut back, 0 bases at V and 0 bases at J, with 15 bases in the middle. Sequencing was carried out using peripheral blood. This clonotype was sampled from a woman aged 60-75 years with active COVID-19. The rearrangement uses TRBV4-1 and TRBJ2-4; possibly TRBD2 for D (6 bases). The CDR3 nucleotides read TGCGCCAGCAGCCAAGATTCTAGCGCACATATAGCCAAAAACATTCAGTACTTC. Translated: CASSQDSSAHIAKNIQYF.